This T cell receptor (beta chain) was captured in a study of blood T cell repertoires in COVID-19. Study context: Material from acute and convalescent COVID-19 was sourced from the United States, Italy and Spain. Sources were T cells, B-cell-depleted T cells, or PBMCs; the material itself was cDNA or gDNA.

V shed 4 bases, J shed 10 bases, and the junction held 5 bases outside the gene matches. CDR3 length: 14 amino acids. Germline CDR1 reads SGHNT; CDR2 reads YYREEE (reference sequence). Authors' processing steps: Amplifying reference gene primers gave estimates of nucleated cell counts. Profiling relied on immunoSEQ multiplex PCR, and the TCRdb table lists in-frame clones only, not all of them. Clone size and the V and J calls come from that table; the DNA yielded D and trimming. The table has roughly 32,000 clones, almost 90% seen once. This TCR derives from a human donor in a cohort sampled during active COVID-19. The genes are TRBV5-4 and TRBJ2-4, with 13 bases fitting TRBD2. Material for sequencing was peripheral blood. The CDR3 loop is CASSPRTSGGIQYF. Written as DNA, the CDR3 is TGTGCCAGCAGCCCCCGGACTAGCGGGGGAATTCAGTACTTC. The complete variable domain, with remaining parts taken from reference TRBV5-4 and TRBJ2-4, reads ETGVTQSPTHLIKTRGQQVTLRCSSQSGHNTVSWYQQALGQGPQFIFQYYREEENGRGNFPPRFSGLQFPNYSSELNVNALELDDSALYLCASSPRTSGGIQYFGAGTRLSVL.